What follows are 11 T cell receptor beta chains derived from one specimen sequenced in a study of blood T cell repertoires in COVID-19. Repertoires were generated with immunoSEQ multiplex PCR, while TCRdb's copy carries only in-frame clones and drops some. Of fewer than 200,000 clones in the sample, approximately 92% are singletons; the top ten hold about 0.54%. Sequencing was done on a sample of peripheral blood. These receptors came from a man between 50 and 59 years old with acute or convalescent COVID-19.

The chain combines TRBV10-3 with TRBJ2-1; 10 nucleotides align to TRBD2. J was trimmed by 3 bases and V by 7 bases; bases with no gene match: 6. The germline gives CDR1 ENHRY, CDR2 SYGVKD. This CDR3 has 15 amino acids. This chain's CDR3 is CAIKGTSDNYNEQFF. In DNA, the CDR3 is TGTGCCATCAAAGGGACTAGCGATAACTACAATGAGCAGTTCTTC.

V is TRBV4-1 and J is TRBJ1-1, with 11 nucleotides matching TRBD1. Losses at the gene ends were 4 bases for V and 5 bases for J; bases not matched to a gene: 9. The length of the CDR3 is 16 residues. Germline lookup yields CDR1 MGHRA and CDR2 YSYEKL. Written as DNA, the CDR3 is TGCGCCAGCAGCCTGAGGCTTGGACAGGGGGCTACTGAAGCTTTCTTT. Encoded protein: CASSLRLGQGATEAFF.

The V and J genes are TRBV5-6 and TRBJ1-6; D might be TRBD1 (6 bases). Trimming removed 3 bases from V and 0 bases from J, with 19 bases in between. From germline, CDR1 is SGHDT and CDR2 YYEEEE. The CDR3 extends over 19 amino acids. The CDR3, as DNA: TGTGCCAGCAGCTCGAAATGGGACACTCTAAGCTCCTATAATTCACCCCTCCACTTT. Residues: CASSSKWDTLSSYNSPLHF.

V usage is TRBV30 and J usage is TRBJ2-1, with 12 bases fitting TRBD2. The CDR3 sequence is 16 residues long. Germline V CDR1 and CDR2: GTSNPN, SVGIG (reference sequence). The J segment lost 6 bases and the V segment lost 1 base, leaving 7 bases of the junction unmatched. The CDR3 DNA reads TGTGCCTGGAGTGGACTAGCGGGGGCCCGCCTCAATGAGCAGTTCTTC. Protein: CAWSGLAGARLNEQFF.

The chain joins TRBV9 to TRBJ2-3, with 8 bases lining up with TRBD2. This CDR3 region has 14 residues. The V gene end was trimmed by 0 bases and the J gene end by 8 bases; junction bases not matched to a gene: 5. Per germline, CDR1 SGDLS and CDR2 YYNGEE. The CDR3: CASSVGPSGSTQYF. The CDR3 coding sequence is TGTGCCAGCAGCGTAGGTCCGAGCGGGAGTACGCAGTATTTT.

The genes are TRBV6-5 and TRBJ1-4; 9 bases agree with TRBD1. Trimming took 4 bases from V and 11 from J; bases not matched to a gene: 5. Germline V CDR1 and CDR2: MNHEY, SVGAGI. The CDR3 is 13 residues long. In nucleotides, the CDR3 is TGTGCCAGCAGTTGGGACAGGGCTGGGAAACTGTTTTTT. The encoded protein is CASSWDRAGKLFF.

The chain's CDR3 is CASSQDGTGRTEAFF. DNA for the CDR3: TGTGCCAGCAGCCAAGATGGGACAGGGAGGACAGAAGCTTTCTTT. The chain employs TRBV3-1 (or the pseudogene TRBV3-2) and TRBJ1-1, with 9 nucleotides matching TRBD1. The V and J ends lost 0 bases and 8 bases, in that order; junction bases with no gene match: 7. This CDR3 is built from 15 residues. Germline V gene lookup returns CDR1 LGHDT and CDR2 YNNKEL (reference sequence).

This clone was recorded once. The CDR3 DNA reads TGTGCCACCAGTGATCCTAGCGGGGTCGACAATGAGCAGTTCTTC. This codes for CATSDPSGVDNEQFF. V gene TRBV24-1 combines with J gene TRBJ2-1; TRBD2 agrees at 9 bases. The J segment lost 5 bases and the V segment lost 3 bases, leaving 4 bases of the junction unmatched. The CDR3 consists of 15 residues. From germline, CDR1 is KGHDR and CDR2 SFDVKD.

V is TRBV6-5 and J is TRBJ2-3, with D perhaps TRBD2 (5 bases). This CDR3 contains 15 residues. The V gene lost 5 bases and the J gene lost 2 bases, with 14 bases spanning the gap. CDR1 and CDR2 from the germline V gene are MNHEY and SVGAGI. This chain's CDR3 is CASSTRGPHTDTQYF. CDR3 nucleotides: TGTGCCAGCAGTACCCGCGGGCCCCACACAGATACGCAGTATTTT.

The J gene is TRBJ2-7, the V gene TRBV7-2, with a tentative D call TRBD1 (5 bases). The CDR3 sequence is 18 residues long. Germline-derived CDR1 and CDR2 are SGHTA and FQGNSA. V was clipped by 1 base and J by 6 bases, with 25 bases between them. This CDR3 reads CASSLGYQGRIHSGEQYF. Here the CDR3 DNA reads TGTGCCAGCAGCTTAGGGTATCAGGGTAGGATACACAGTGGCGAGCAGTACTTC.

The chain employs TRBV10-2 and TRBJ1-5; 8 bases fit TRBD1. V was clipped by 6 bases and J by 2 bases; unmatched bases: 3. This CDR3 has 14 amino acids. Germline values: CDR1 WSHSY, CDR2 SAAADI. CDR3 nucleotide sequence: TGCGCCAGCAGGGGACAGGCCCGCAATCAGCCCCAGCATTTT. Its translation: CASRGQARNQPQHF.